These 9 T cell receptor beta chains share one sample of origin, sequenced in a study of Graves' ophthalmopathy and Graves' hyperthyroidism. RNA transcripts yielded amplified TCR beta CDR3 regions. In the first round, RT-PCR was carried out with HTBI primers, and a multiplex PCR formed the second round. Via MiXCR, TCRdb re-called the multiplex PCR reads, giving one row per CDR3 protein. This table holds about 340,000 distinct CDR3 sequences, roughly a sixth found once. Sequencing was done on a sample of peripheral blood. The receptors stem from an adult man with Graves' ophthalmopathy.

V gene TRBV28 combines with J gene TRBJ1-3, with D maybe TRBD1 (5 bases). V was shortened by 7 bases and J by 1 base, with 11 bases between the two germline ends. This CDR3 has 14 residues. Germline V lookup: CDR1 MDHEN, CDR2 SYDVKM. The CDR3 region is CASTPGTSGNTIYF. CDR3 coding DNA: TGTGCCAGCACCCCAGGGACGTCTGGAAACACCATATATTTT.

This clonotype was recorded a few times. The CDR3 reads CSARDVTGWGETQYF. The CDR3 bases are TGCAGTGCTAGAGATGTGACAGGTTGGGGAGAGACCCAGTACTTC. The chain is built from TRBV20-1 and TRBJ2-5; D might be TRBD1 (6 bases). CDR1 and CDR2 (germline): DFQATT, SNEGSKA (reference sequence). The V gene lost 0 bases and the J gene lost 4 bases, with 15 bases spanning the gap. The CDR3 sequence is 15 residues long.

Details on this clonotype: Its ends do not fully match the called genes, so a read error is possible. This chain uses TRBV6-5 with TRBJ1-1; D is perhaps TRBD1 (5 bases). The CDR3 spans 13 residues. The germline gives CDR1 MNHEY, CDR2 SVGAGI. The CDR3 DNA reads as TGTGTCAGCAGTTGTCAACGGGGGACTGAAGCTTACTTT. Translation gives CVSSCQRGTEAYF.

This sequence joins TRBV3-1 and TRBJ2-2, with 8 nucleotides matching TRBD2. The length of the CDR3 is 18 residues. In germline, CDR1 is LGHDT, CDR2 YNNKEL (reference sequence). With V trimmed by 1 base and J by 4 bases, 11 bases remained unmatched. CDR3 coding DNA: TGTGCCAGCAGCCAAGCCGGGACTAGGACTAATTCCACCGGGGAGCTGTTTTTT. This encodes CASSQAGTRTNSTGELFF. Variable domain in full (rest from reference TRBV3-1 and TRBJ2-2): DTAVSQTPKYLVTQMGNDKSIKCEQNLGHDTMYWYKQDSKKFLKIMFSYNNKELIINETVPNRFSPKSPDKAHLNLHINSLELGDSAVYFCASSQAGTRTNSTGELFFGEGSRLTVL.

This clonotype came up many times. V usage is TRBV7-2 and J usage is TRBJ1-6, with D possibly matching TRBD1 (6 bases). The CDR3 is 16 amino acids. Trimming removed 3 bases at V and 6 bases at J, with 15 bases between. Looked up from germline, CDR1 is SGHTA and CDR2 is FQGNSA. Written as DNA, the CDR3 is TGTGCCAGCAGCTTTGGTTCCAGGGGAGGTAATTCACCCCTCCACTTT. It translates to CASSFGSRGGNSPLHF.

This clonotype has a count of ten or more. The chain is built from TRBV6-4 and TRBJ1-2, with 9 bases identical to TRBD1. The germline V gene encodes CDR1 MRHNA and CDR2 SNTAGT. V was clipped by 6 bases and J by 4 bases; unmatched bases: 21. The CDR3 extends over 19 amino acids. The CDR3 DNA is TGTGCCAGCAGAGACCATCAGAACCTCCCGGACAGGGGCGGCTATGGCTACACCTTC. This codes for CASRDHQNLPDRGGYGYTF.

This clonotype was detected many times. V usage is TRBV6-1 and J usage is TRBJ2-7, with 7 bases lining up with TRBD1. The CDR3 is 13 residues long. Trimming at V came to 6 bases and at J to 5 bases, leaving 7 bases not matched to a gene. CDR1 and CDR2 (germline): MNHNS, SASEGT. CDR3 in amino acids: CASRKTGWDEQYF. In DNA, the CDR3 is TGTGCCAGCAGGAAGACAGGGTGGGACGAGCAGTACTTC.

At least ten counts were recorded for this clonotype. V gene TRBV28 combines with J gene TRBJ1-5; the D is unclear. The CDR3 is made up of 14 amino acids. CDR1 is MDHEN, CDR2 SYDVKM, per germline. V dropped 8 bases and J dropped 4 bases, with 15 bases sitting between them. The CDR3 coding sequence is TGTGCCAGCGCCCCCCAGCAAAGTAATCAGCCCCAGCATTTT. It translates to CASAPQQSNQPQHF.

V is TRBV27 and J is TRBJ1-6; no clear D. Germline CDR1 reads MNHEY; CDR2 reads SMNVEV (reference sequence). V was clipped by 0 bases and J by 13 bases, with 10 bases between them. The CDR3 runs 13 residues. DNA of the CDR3: TGTGCCAGCAGTTTATCAGGCAGAAAGCCCCTCCACTTT. Its protein is CASSLSGRKPLHF.